This TCR beta chain was observed in a study of OX40 agonist ivuxolimab in advanced cancers. Across the study: Treatment received earlier with anti-PD-1, anti-PD-L1 or anti-CTLA-4 agents was allowed, and around 36% had some.

The protocol was immunoSEQ multiplex PCR, while the TCRdb copy is restricted to in-frame clones and leaves out a portion. This table has around 67,000 clones, roughly 80% appearing once. The sequence was obtained from an adult with an advanced solid tumor such as melanoma, head and neck, liver or kidney cancer. The sequencing here drew on CD4+ or CD8+ T cells sorted from blood, taken in a trial of the OX40 agonist ivuxolimab.

CDR3 region: CASSPFGGTEAFF. CDR3 coding DNA: TGTGCCAGCTCACCTTTTGGGGGCACTGAAGCTTTCTTT. V and J are TRBV18 and TRBJ1-1, with D perhaps matching TRBD1 (5 bases). V lost 3 bases and J lost 4, with 9 bases in between. The germline V gene has CDR1 KGHSH and CDR2 LQKENI. The CDR3 runs to 13 residues.